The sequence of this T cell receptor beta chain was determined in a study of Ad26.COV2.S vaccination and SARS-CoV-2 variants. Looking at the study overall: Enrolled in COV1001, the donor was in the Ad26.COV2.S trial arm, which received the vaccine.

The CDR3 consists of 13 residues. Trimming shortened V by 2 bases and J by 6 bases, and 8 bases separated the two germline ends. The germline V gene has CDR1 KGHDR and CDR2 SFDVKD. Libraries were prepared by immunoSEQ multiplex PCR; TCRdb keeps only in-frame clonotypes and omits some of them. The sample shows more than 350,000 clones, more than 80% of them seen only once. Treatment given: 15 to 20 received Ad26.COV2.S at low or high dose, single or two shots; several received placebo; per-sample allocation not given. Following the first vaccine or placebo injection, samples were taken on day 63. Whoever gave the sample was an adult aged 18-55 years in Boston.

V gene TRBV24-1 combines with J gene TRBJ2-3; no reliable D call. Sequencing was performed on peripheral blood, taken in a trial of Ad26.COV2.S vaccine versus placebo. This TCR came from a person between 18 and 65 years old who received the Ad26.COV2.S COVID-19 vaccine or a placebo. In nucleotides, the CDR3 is TGTGCCACCAGTGATTCCCCGCGTGATACGCAGTATTTT. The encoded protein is CATSDSPRDTQYF.